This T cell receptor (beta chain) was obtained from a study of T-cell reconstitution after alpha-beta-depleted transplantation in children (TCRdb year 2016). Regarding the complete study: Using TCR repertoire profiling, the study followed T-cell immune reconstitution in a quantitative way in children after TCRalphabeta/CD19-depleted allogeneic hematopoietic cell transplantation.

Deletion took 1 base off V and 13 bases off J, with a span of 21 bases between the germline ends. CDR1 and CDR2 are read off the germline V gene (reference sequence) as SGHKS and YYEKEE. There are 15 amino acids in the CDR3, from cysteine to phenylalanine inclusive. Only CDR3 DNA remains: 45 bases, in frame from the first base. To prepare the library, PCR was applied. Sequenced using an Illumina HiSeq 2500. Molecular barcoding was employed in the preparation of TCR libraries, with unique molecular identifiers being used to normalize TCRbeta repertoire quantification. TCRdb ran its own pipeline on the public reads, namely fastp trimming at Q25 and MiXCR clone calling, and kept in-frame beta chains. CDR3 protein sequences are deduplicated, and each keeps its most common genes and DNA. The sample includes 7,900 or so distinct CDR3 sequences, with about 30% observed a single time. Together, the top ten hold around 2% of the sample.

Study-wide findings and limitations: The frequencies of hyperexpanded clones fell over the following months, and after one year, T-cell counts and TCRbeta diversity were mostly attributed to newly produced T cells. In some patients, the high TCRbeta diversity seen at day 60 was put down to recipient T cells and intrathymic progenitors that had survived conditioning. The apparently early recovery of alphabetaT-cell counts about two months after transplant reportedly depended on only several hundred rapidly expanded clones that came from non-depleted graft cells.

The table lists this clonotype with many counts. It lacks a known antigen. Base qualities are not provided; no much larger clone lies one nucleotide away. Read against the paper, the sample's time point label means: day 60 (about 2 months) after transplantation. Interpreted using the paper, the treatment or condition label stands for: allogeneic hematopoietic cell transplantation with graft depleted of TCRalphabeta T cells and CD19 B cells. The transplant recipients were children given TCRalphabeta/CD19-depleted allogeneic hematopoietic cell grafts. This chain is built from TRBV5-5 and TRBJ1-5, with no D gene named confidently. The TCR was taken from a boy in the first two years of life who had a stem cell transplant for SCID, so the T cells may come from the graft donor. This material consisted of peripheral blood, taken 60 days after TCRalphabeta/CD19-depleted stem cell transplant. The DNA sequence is TGTGCCAGCAGCTTGCGCAGTGATAAGCAGCAGCAGCAGCATTTT. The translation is CASSLRSDKQQQQHF.